Ten or more counts support the clone carrying this T cell receptor (beta chain). What it recognizes is unknown. This record belongs to a study of T-cell memory formation after mild COVID-19. Across the whole study: TCR clusters were mostly confined to one donor each. Study results and limitations: Among clones contracting day 15 to 85, CD4/CD8 was balanced, whereas later expanders leaned CD4+. Second-wave clones that peaked on day 37 lacked confirmed SARS-CoV-2 specificity. The finding that pre-infection memory included some responding clones suggested that cross-reactive memory joined.

TCRdb used MiXCR to reprocess the 5' RACE reads, holding one entry per CDR3 protein. The repertoire holds over 70,000 distinct CDR3 sequences, with about 13% as singletons. This CDR3 is 14 amino acids long. Germline V gene lookup returns CDR1 SEHNR and CDR2 FQNEAQ (reference sequence). J gave up 4 bases and V 2 bases, and 3 bases lay outside the gene matches. The sample was PBMCs or a T cell subset sorted from them (not recorded which). The TCR was taken from an adult woman who had mild COVID-19 (a few samples of this study predate the infection). Cell type and time point are not known. This sequence joins TRBV7-9 and TRBJ2-7, with 9 bases fitting TRBD2. As DNA, the CDR3 is TGTGCCAGCAGCTTAACTAGCGGGCTATACGAGCAGTACTTC. Its protein product is CASSLTSGLYEQYF.